The 19 T cell receptor beta chains in this list originate from one sample, sequenced in a study of T cells and Merkel cell carcinoma outcomes. The method was immunoSEQ multiplex PCR; TCRdb's version includes in-frame clones alone and lacks a portion of them. Here the sample spans under 20,000 clones, about 87% being singletons. Sequencing used tumor tissue from Merkel cell carcinoma. Every receptor here comes from a human donor with Merkel cell carcinoma.

This clone was recorded a few times. The chain employs TRBV6-1 and TRBJ1-5; 7 bases are a match to TRBD1. The V segment lost 4 bases and the J segment 7 bases; nucleotides outside the gene matches: 13. Germline V gives CDR1 MNHNS, CDR2 SASEGT. The CDR3 is 16 amino acids. CDR3 amino acids: CASSVAKGAPGQPQHF. The CDR3, as DNA: TGTGCCAGCAGTGTAGCAAAGGGGGCGCCCGGGCAGCCCCAGCATTTT.

J is TRBJ2-2 and V is TRBV5-8; 9 bases agree with TRBD1. The germline CDR1 and CDR2 sequences are SGHTS and YDEGEE. V lost 5 bases and J lost 3; bases outside the gene matches: 8. This CDR3 region has 16 residues. CDR3 residues: CASRAHRGLDTGELFF. The CDR3 DNA reads as TGTGCCAGCAGGGCACACAGGGGGCTGGACACCGGGGAGCTGTTTTTT.

The chain carries TRBV4-2 and TRBJ1-4; D uncertain. The CDR3 length is 10 residues. The V and J ends lost 10 bases and 4 bases respectively, with 4 bases between them. The germline V gene encodes CDR1 LGHNA and CDR2 YNFKEQ. The CDR3: CATFNEKLFF. CDR3 nucleotides: TGTGCCACCTTTAATGAAAAACTGTTTTTT.

The chain carries TRBV9 and TRBJ2-7; TRBD1 is a possible D gene (8 bases). Between the trimmed V and J ends, which lost 0 bases and 0 bases, there was a span of 16 bases. Germline CDR1 reads SGDLS; CDR2 reads YYNGEE. The length of the CDR3 is 17 residues. The CDR3 loop reads CASSVDHRGGASYEQYF. CDR3 in DNA: TGTGCCAGCAGCGTAGACCACAGGGGGGGGGCCTCCTACGAGCAGTACTTC.

The CDR3 DNA is TGCAGCGTTGATCCAGGGTTTAGCGGGGAGCTGTTTTTT. Translated: CSVDPGFSGELFF. This chain uses TRBV29-1 with TRBJ2-2; D might be TRBD1 (5 bases). V dropped 3 bases and J dropped 7 bases, with 12 bases sitting between them. The CDR3 has 13 residues. Germline V gene sequence: CDR1 SQVTM, CDR2 ANQGSEA.

The gene calls are TRBV4-1 and TRBJ2-2; 7 bases agree with TRBD2. CDR1 MGHRA and CDR2 YSYEKL come from the germline V gene. With V trimmed by 4 bases and J by 4 bases, 12 bases remained unmatched. The CDR3 runs 17 residues. Here the CDR3 DNA reads TGCGCCAGCAGCCGGGTAGAGGGAGGGTCCTCCACCGGGGAGCTGTTTTTT. It yields the protein CASSRVEGGSSTGELFF.

This clone occurred once. The chain uses TRBV19 and TRBJ1-5, with a possible D match to TRBD1 (5 bases). CDR1 and CDR2 from the germline V gene are LNHDA and SQIVND (reference sequence). The CDR3 covers 14 residues. Trimming cost V 3 bases and J 3 bases, with 9 bases left between them. CDR3 coding DNA: TGTGCCAGTAGTATGGGGACCCCCAATCAGCCCCAGCATTTT. Residues: CASSMGTPNQPQHF.

V is TRBV15 and J is TRBJ2-7; D gene ambiguous. Trimming shortened V by 0 bases and J by 2 bases, and 5 bases separated the two germline ends. This CDR3 is built from 13 residues. The germline V gene encodes CDR1 LNHNV and CDR2 YYDKDF (reference sequence). The chain's CDR3 is CATSRDWTYEQYF. The CDR3 nucleotides are TGTGCCACCAGCAGAGATTGGACCTACGAGCAGTACTTC.

CDR3 protein: CASSEAGQGSYGYTF. The CDR3 region has the DNA TGTGCCAGCAGTGAAGCGGGACAGGGAAGTTACGGCTACACCTTC. The rearrangement uses TRBV6-1 and TRBJ1-2; the match to TRBD1 covers 9 bases. CDR3 length: 15 residues. The V gene end was trimmed by 0 bases and the J gene end by 8 bases; junction bases not matched to a gene: 7. The germline CDR1 and CDR2 sequences are MNHNS and SASEGT.

This chain connects TRBV23-1 to TRBJ2-1; 10 bases are shared with TRBD2. TRBV23-1 is identified as an open reading frame with a role that is uncertain. The length of the CDR3 is 15 residues. Germline trimming cut 4 bases from V and 7 bases from J; bases unmatched to any gene: 7. DNA of the CDR3: TGCGCCAGCAGTCGGCGGACTAGCGGAGAGAATGAGCAGTTCTTC. Protein sequence: CASSRRTSGENEQFF.

Concerning this clone itself: Other DNA sequences in this sample translate to the same CDR3. The gene calls are TRBV27 and TRBJ2-1; 10 positions agree with TRBD2. J was trimmed by 6 bases and V by 6 bases; bases with no gene match: 14. Germline V gives CDR1 MNHEY, CDR2 SMNVEV (reference sequence). The length of the CDR3 is 17 residues. CDR3 sequence reads: CASRPRAAGGQSNEQFF. In nucleotides, the CDR3 is TGTGCCAGCAGACCCCGAGCAGCGGGAGGGCAGTCCAATGAGCAGTTCTTC.

This rearrangement joins TRBV5-1 to TRBJ2-7; 7 nucleotides align to TRBD2. This CDR3 is built from 17 residues. J was trimmed by 6 bases and V by 0 bases; bases with no gene match: 15. The germline V gene has CDR1 SGHRS and CDR2 YFSETQ. The chain's CDR3 is CASSLGGLTGESREQYF. The CDR3 DNA sequence: TGCGCCAGCAGCTTGGGGGGACTAACGGGGGAATCGCGCGAGCAGTACTTC.

The chain combines TRBV15 with TRBJ2-7; 13 positions agree with TRBD2. V dropped 1 base and J dropped 4; count of bases not matched to a gene: 4. The CDR3 spans 16 residues. Germline V lookup: CDR1 LNHNV, CDR2 YYDKDF (reference sequence). CDR3 loop: CATSRVAGLAGYEQYF. The CDR3 coding sequence is TGTGCCACCAGCAGAGTCGCGGGACTAGCGGGATACGAGCAGTACTTC.

This clone was observed a single time. The chain has TRBV5-1 and TRBJ2-2; TRBD2 agrees at 11 bases. The junction had 10 bases not matched to a gene; V was cut back by 4 bases and J by 5 bases. Germline V CDR1 and CDR2: SGHRS, YFSETQ. CDR3 length equals 17 residues. CDR3 protein: CASSQTSGNVQTGELFF. CDR3 coding DNA: TGCGCCAGCAGCCAGACTAGCGGGAACGTTCAGACCGGGGAGCTGTTTTTT.

The chain uses TRBV6-1 and TRBJ2-5; 13 bases are shared with TRBD2. The V and J ends lost 2 bases and 4 bases, in that order; junction bases with no gene match: 7. This CDR3 spans 17 amino acids. Germline CDR1 reads MNHNS; CDR2 reads SASEGT. The CDR3 spells CASSEPLTSGRRETQYF. The CDR3 nucleotides are TGTGCCAGCAGTGAACCCTTGACTAGCGGGAGGAGAGAGACCCAGTACTTC.

There are a few counts of this clone. This chain uses TRBV28 with TRBJ1-5; D may be TRBD1 (6 bases). This CDR3 is 13 amino acids long. With 4 bases removed from V and 11 bases from J, the gap between germline ends came to 15 bases. Germline V gene data show CDR1 as MDHEN and CDR2 as SYDVKM. The CDR3 DNA is TGTGCCAGCAGTTCCCCACAGGGTGGAGCCCAGCATTTT. Amino acids: CASSSPQGGAQHF. Supplemented by reference TRBV28 and TRBJ1-5, the full variable domain reads DVKVTQSSRYLVKRTGEKVFLECVQDMDHENMFWYRQDPGLGLRLIYFSYDVKMKEKGDIPEGYSVSREKKERFSLILESASTNQTSMYLCASSSPQGGAQHFGDGTRLSIL.

The CDR3 sequence: CASSQGGDPGTAYGYTF. The CDR3 DNA reads TGCGCCAGCAGCCAAGGTGGGGATCCAGGGACTGCCTATGGCTACACCTTC. This chain connects TRBV4-1 to TRBJ1-2; D is perhaps TRBD1 (5 bases). V shed 1 base and J shed 4 bases, with 19 bases lying between them. Germline assignment: CDR1 MGHRA and CDR2 YSYEKL. The CDR3 contains 17 residues.

This rearrangement joins TRBV30 to TRBJ2-2; 11 nucleotides match TRBD2. The trim removed 7 bases at V and 4 bases at J, leaving 5 bases unmatched. The CDR3 totals 14 residues. CDR1 and CDR2 from the germline V gene are GTSNPN and SVGIG (reference sequence). CDR3 in amino acids: CAYIAGGGTGELFF. CDR3 nucleotides: TGTGCCTACATAGCGGGGGGGGGCACCGGGGAGCTGTTTTTT.

The chain recombines TRBV18 with TRBJ2-3; 9 bases align to TRBD1. J gave up 3 bases and V 3 bases, and 7 bases lay outside the gene matches. The CDR3 length is 16 residues. CDR1 KGHSH and CDR2 LQKENI come from the germline V gene. The CDR3 DNA follows: TGTGCCAGCTCACCCCCCGGGACAGGGAGTACAGATACGCAGTATTTT. This gives the protein CASSPPGTGSTDTQYF.